Sequencing of this T cell receptor (beta chain) was carried out in a study of cytomegalovirus exposure and HLA in healthy donors. About the study: The platform used for the 120 or so validation repertoires matched that of the roughly 700 first-cohort repertoires, a later analysis reported. Findings and limits, study-wide: Specificity for CMV antigens was confirmed in vitro for a few of the CMV-associated chains. Altogether, 150 to 200 TCR beta chains were recorded as cytomegalovirus-associated.

Looked up from germline, CDR1 is MGHRA and CDR2 is YSYEKL. Trimming took 4 bases from V and 4 from J; bases not matched to a gene: 8. This CDR3 contains 15 residues. This clone has a handful of counts. Its specificity is unknown. Sequencing was performed with immunoSEQ multiplex PCR; in TCRdb, only in-frame clones are kept and a portion is missing. The table has roughly 130,000 clones, 89% seen once. The sequenced sample consisted of PBMCs. The chain employs TRBV4-1 and TRBJ1-2, with 8 bases that match TRBD1. This TCR derives from a young woman in good health and CMV-seropositive. CDR3 coding DNA: TGCGCCAGCAGCCCCGAACAGACAGGGGCCTATGGCTACACCTTC. The encoded protein is CASSPEQTGAYGYTF.